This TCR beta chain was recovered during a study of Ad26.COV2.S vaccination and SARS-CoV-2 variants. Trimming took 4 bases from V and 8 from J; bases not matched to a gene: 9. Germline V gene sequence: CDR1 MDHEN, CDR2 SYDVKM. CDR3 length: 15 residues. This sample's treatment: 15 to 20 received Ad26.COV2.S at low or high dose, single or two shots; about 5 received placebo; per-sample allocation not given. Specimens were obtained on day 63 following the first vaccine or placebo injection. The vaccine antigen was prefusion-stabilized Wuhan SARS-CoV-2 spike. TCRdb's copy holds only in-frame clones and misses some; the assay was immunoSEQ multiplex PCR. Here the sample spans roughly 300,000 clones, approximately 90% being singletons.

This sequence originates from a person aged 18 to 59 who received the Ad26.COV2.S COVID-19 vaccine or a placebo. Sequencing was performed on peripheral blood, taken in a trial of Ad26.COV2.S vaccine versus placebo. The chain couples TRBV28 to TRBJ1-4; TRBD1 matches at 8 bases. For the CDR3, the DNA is TGTGCCAGCAGTTCTACTCAGGGGGCAGGGGAAAAACTGTTTTTT. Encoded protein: CASSSTQGAGEKLFF. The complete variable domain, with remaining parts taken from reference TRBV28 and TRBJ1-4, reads DVKVTQSSRYLVKRTGEKVFLECVQDMDHENMFWYRQDPGLGLRLIYFSYDVKMKEKGDIPEGYSVSREKKERFSLILESASTNQTSMYLCASSSTQGAGEKLFFGSGTQLSVL.